This TCR beta chain comes out of a study of blood T cell repertoires in COVID-19. Study-level information: Acute and convalescent COVID-19 specimens originated in the United States, Italy and Spain.

Per germline, CDR1 KGHSH and CDR2 LQKENI. The trim removed 3 bases at V and 6 bases at J, leaving 9 bases unmatched. This CDR3 contains 16 residues. How the authors handled the data: For nucleated cells, counts were estimated from reference gene primer amplification. Some clones are missing from TCRdb's copy, which holds only in-frame ones; the method was immunoSEQ multiplex PCR. V, J and clone size derive from that table, while D and trimming were established from the DNA sequence. Of roughly 70,000 clones detected, around 70% appear once; the ten largest clones hold about 20%. The sequence derives from a man aged 60-69 years with acute or convalescent COVID-19. What was sequenced was peripheral blood. The genes are TRBV18 and TRBJ2-5; 11 bases are shared with TRBD2. CDR3 residues: CASSPNSGGATKTQYF. Here the CDR3 DNA reads TGTGCCAGCTCACCCAATAGCGGGGGGGCGACGAAGACCCAGTACTTC.